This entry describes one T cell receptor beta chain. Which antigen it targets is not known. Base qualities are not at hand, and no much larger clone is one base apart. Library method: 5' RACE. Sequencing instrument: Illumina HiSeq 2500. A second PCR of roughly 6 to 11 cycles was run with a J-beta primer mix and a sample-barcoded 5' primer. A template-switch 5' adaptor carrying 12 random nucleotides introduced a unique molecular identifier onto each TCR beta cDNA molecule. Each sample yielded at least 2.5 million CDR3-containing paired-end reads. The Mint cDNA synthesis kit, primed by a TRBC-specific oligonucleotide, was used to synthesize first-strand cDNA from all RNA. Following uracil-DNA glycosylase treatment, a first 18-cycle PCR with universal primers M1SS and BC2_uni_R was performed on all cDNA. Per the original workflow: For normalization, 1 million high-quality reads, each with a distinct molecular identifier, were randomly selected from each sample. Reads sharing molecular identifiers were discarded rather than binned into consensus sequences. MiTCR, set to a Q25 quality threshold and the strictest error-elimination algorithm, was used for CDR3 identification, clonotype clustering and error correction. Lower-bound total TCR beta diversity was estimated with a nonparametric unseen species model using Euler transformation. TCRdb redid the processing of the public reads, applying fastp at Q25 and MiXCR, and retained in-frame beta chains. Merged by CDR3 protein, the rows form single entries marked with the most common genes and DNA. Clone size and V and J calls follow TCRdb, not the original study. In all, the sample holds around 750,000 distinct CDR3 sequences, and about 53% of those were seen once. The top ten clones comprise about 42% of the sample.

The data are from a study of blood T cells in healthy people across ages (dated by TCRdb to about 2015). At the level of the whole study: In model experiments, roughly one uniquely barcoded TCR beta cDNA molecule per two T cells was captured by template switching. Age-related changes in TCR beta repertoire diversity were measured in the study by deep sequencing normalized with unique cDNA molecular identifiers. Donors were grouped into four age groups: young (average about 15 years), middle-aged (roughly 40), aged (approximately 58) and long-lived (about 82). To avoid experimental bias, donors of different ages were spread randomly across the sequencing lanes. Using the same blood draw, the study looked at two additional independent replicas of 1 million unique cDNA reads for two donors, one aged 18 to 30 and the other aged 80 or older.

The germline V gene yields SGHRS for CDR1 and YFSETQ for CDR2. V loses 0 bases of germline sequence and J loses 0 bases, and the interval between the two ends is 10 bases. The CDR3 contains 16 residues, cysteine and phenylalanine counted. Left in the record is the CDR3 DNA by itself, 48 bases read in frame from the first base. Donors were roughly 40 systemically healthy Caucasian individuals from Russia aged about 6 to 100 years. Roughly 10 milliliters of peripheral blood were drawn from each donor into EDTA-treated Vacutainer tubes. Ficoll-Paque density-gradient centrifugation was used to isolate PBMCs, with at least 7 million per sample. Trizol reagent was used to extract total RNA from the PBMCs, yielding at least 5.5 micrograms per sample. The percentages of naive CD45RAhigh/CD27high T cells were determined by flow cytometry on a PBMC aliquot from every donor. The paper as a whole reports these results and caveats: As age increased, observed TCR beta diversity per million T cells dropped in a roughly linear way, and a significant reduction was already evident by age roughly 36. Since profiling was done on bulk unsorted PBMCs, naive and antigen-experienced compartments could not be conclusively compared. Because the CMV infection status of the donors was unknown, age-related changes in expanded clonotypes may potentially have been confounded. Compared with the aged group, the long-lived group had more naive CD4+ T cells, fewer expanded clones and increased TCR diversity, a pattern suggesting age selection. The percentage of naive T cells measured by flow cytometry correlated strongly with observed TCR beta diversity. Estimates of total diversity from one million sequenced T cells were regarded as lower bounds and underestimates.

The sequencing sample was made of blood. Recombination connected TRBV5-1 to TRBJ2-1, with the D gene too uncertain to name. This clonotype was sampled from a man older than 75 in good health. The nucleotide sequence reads TGCGCCAGCAGCTTGGATGGCCTGAGCTCCTACAATGAGCAGTTCTTC. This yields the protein CASSLDGLSSYNEQFF.